This T cell receptor beta chain was captured in a study of cytomegalovirus exposure and HLA in healthy donors. PCR was performed using 60 Vbeta and 13 Jbeta primers. The protocol was immunoSEQ multiplex PCR, while the TCRdb copy is restricted to in-frame clones and leaves out a portion. This table holds 99,000 or so clones, roughly 13% found once. The CDR3 consists of 15 residues. CDR1 and CDR2 (germline): MNHEY, SVGAGI. Points from the study as a whole: Later work found that TCR association rates differed between HLA loci; DRB1 had the most and HLA-C the fewest. As was reported, the HLA-A and HLA-B alleles of most subjects were accurately predicted from TCR beta sequences. The authors later linked a missense DCLRE1C variant to TCR beta V- and J-gene trimming. Sequencing likely produced, as an artifact, a cluster of highly shared sequence variants.

Details on this clone: The antigen is unknown. At one end the junction does not follow the germline gene, possibly because of a read error.

What was sequenced was PBMCs. The gene calls are TRBV6-5 and TRBJ2-7; a weak D match, TRBD1 (5 bases). This TCR was recovered from a man aged 35-49 years in good health and CMV-seropositive. The CDR3 DNA reads TGTGCCAGCAGTCCCGAATATGGACAAAAGATCGAGAAGTACTTT. Translating gives CASSPEYGQKIEKYF.